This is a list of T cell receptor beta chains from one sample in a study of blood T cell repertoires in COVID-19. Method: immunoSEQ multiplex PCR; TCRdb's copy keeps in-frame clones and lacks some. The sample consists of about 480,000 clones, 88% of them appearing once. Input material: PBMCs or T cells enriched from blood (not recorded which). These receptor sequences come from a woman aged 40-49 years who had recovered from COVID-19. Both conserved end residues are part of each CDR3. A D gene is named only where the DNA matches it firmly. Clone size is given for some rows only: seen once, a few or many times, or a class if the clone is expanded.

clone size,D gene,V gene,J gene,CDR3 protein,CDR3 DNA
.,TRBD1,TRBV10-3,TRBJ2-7,CASNRGSYEQYF,TGTGCCAGTAACAGGGGCTCCTACGAGCAGTACTTC
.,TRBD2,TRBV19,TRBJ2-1,CASSIRRLAGNEQFF,TGTGCCAGTAGTATTCGGAGACTAGCGGGAAATGAGCAGTTCTTC
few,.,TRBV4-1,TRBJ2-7,CASSQVSSATYEQYF,TGCGCCAGCAGCCAAGTCTCTAGCGCGACCTACGAGCAGTACTTC
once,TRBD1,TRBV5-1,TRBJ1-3,CASSLAERGQVLRNTIYF,TGCGCCAGCAGCTTGGCCGAAAGAGGACAGGTCCTTCGAAACACCATATATTTT
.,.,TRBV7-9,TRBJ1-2,CASSLGGLTRTYGYTF,TGTGCCAGCAGCTTAGGAGGACTGACACGAACCTATGGCTACACCTTC
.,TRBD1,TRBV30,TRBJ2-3,CAWSMDRVGTDTQYF,TGTGCCTGGAGTATGGACAGGGTGGGCACAGATACGCAGTATTTT
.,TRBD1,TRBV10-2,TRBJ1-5,CASSEMRTGTPSNQPQHF,TGCGCCAGCAGTGAGATGAGGACAGGGACCCCTTCCAATCAGCCCCAGCATTTT
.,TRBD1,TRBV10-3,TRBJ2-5,CASSGQGETQYF,TGTGCCTCCTCAGGACAGGGGGAGACCCAGTACTTC
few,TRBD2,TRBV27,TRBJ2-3,CASRGVASGRAADTQYF,TGTGCCAGCAGAGGAGTGGCTAGCGGGAGGGCAGCAGATACGCAGTATTTT
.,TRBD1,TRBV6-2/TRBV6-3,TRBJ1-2,CASSSPVQGVLSQRYGYTF,TGTGCCAGCAGTTCCCCCGTACAGGGGGTTTTATCGCAACGGTATGGCTACACCTTC
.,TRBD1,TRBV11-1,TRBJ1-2,CASSLAGQVNGYTF,TGTGCCAGCAGCTTAGCGGGACAGGTCAATGGCTACACCTTC
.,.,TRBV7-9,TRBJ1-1,CASSLVSGAEAFF,TGTGCCAGCAGCTTAGTCTCAGGGGCGGAAGCTTTCTTT
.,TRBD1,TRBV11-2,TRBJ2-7,CASSLEGQGVSYEQYF,TGTGCCAGCAGCTTAGAAGGACAGGGCGTTTCCTACGAGCAGTACTTC
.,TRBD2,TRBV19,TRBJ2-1,CASSIDLHSGIYNEQFF,TGTGCCAGTAGTATAGACCTCCATAGCGGGATCTACAATGAGCAGTTCTTC
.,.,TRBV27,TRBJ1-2,CASSPDRSYGYTF,TGTGCCAGCAGCCCAGACAGGTCGTATGGCTACACCTTC
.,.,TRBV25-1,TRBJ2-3,CASRPPGGDTQYF,TGTGCCAGCAGGCCCCCAGGTGGGGATACGCAGTATTTT
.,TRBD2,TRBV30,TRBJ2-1,CAWSFSGRDNEQFF,TGTGCCTGGAGCTTTAGCGGGAGAGACAATGAGCAGTTCTTC
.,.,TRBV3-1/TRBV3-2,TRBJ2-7,CASSQAPTGYYEQYF,TGTGCCAGCAGCCAAGCCCCTACCGGTTATTACGAGCAGTACTTC
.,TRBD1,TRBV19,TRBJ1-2,CASSYRAGTGSYGYTF,TGTGCCAGTAGTTACCGAGCCGGGACAGGGTCTTATGGCTACACCTTC
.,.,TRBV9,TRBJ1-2,CASSPKGVANYGYTF,TGTGCCAGCAGCCCAAAGGGGGTAGCTAACTATGGCTACACCTTC
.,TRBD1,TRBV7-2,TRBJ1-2,CASSRDREYGYTF,TGTGCCAGCAGCCGGGACAGGGAGTATGGCTACACCTTC
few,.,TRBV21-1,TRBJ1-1,CASSPNRDTEAFF,TGTGCCAGCAGCCCAAATCGGGACACTGAAGCTTTCTTT
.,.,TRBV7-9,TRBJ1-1,CASSLYSFGTEAFF,TGTGCCAGCAGCTTATATAGCTTCGGGACTGAAGCTTTCTTT
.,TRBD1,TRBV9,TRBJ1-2,CASSLTGTGAEGYTF,TGTGCCAGCAGCCTTACCGGGACAGGGGCGGAAGGCTACACCTTC
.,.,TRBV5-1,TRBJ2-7,CASRSLDSLSYEQYF,TGCGCCAGCAGATCTCTGGACAGCCTATCCTACGAGCAGTACTTC
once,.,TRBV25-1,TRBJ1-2,CASSLVGDGYTF,TGTGCCAGCAGTTTAGTAGGGGATGGCTACACCTTC
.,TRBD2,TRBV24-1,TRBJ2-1,CATSSSGSNEQFF,TGTGCCACCAGTTCTAGCGGATCCAATGAGCAGTTCTTC
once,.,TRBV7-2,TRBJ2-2,CASSLSPGVTGELFF,TGTGCCAGCAGCTTATCTCCAGGGGTTACCGGGGAGCTGTTTTTT
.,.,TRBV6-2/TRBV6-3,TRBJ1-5,CASSSSGALSNQPQHF,TGTGCCAGCAGTAGTAGTGGGGCCCTTAGCAATCAGCCCCAGCATTTT
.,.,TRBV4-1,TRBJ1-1,CASSQWSVRVNTEAFF,TGCGCCAGCAGCCAATGGTCTGTCAGGGTAAACACTGAAGCTTTCTTT
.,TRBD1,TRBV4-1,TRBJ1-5,CASSQGQGTHNQPQHF,TGCGCCAGCAGCCAGGGACAGGGAACTCACAATCAGCCCCAGCATTTT
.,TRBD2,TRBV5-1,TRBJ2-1,CASSIQLAAGYNEQFF,TGCGCCAGCAGCATACAACTAGCGGCAGGCTACAATGAGCAGTTCTTC
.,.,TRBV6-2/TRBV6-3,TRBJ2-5,CASSYLRSRQETQYF,TGTGCCAGCAGTTACTTGCGGAGTCGTCAAGAGACCCAGTACTTC
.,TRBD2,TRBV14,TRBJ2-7,CASSQISGTKSSYEQYF,TGTGCCAGCAGCCAAATCTCTGGGACTAAGAGCTCCTACGAGCAGTACTTC
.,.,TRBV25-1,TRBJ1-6,CASSETKTDGAPLHF,TGTGCCAGCAGTGAGACTAAAACAGACGGAGCACCCCTCCACTTT
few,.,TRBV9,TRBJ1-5,CASSPRGGLQPQHF,TGTGCCAGCAGCCCCCGGGGGGGGCTCCAGCCCCAGCATTTT